This T cell receptor (beta chain) was recovered during a study of tumor and adjacent non-tumor tissue in lung cancer. In the study overall: Patients comprised about a dozen adenocarcinoma, 2 squamous cell carcinoma and 1 small cell lung cancer. Aged about 30 to 76 years, patients included nine to ten men and about 5 women with stage I to III disease. Study-wide points: Compared with tumor, normal lung showed significantly lower TCR diversity.

This sample's RNA came from whole unsorted tissue. More than 3 cm separated this lung sample from the edge of the tumor. Three rounds of nested PCR, following a modified ARM-PCR protocol, produced the TCRbeta library. TCRdb independently ran MiXCR on the multiplex PCR reads; one entry per CDR3 protein. The sample holds about 90,000 distinct CDR3 sequences, about 77% seen once. Comment on this clonotype: The antigen remains unidentified. Without the conserved terminal phenylalanine or tryptophan, this CDR3 likely stems from a read error.

Sequenced material: distant non-tumor lung tissue. The receptor was isolated from a woman in her forties or fifties with non-small cell lung cancer.

CDR3 sequence (DNA): TGTGCCTCCCGGGACAGGGACTCCTACCAGCAGTTCTTA. Its protein product is CASRDRDSYQQFL. The rearrangement uses TRBV10-3 and TRBJ2-7; 9 bases are a match to TRBD1. The J call is doubtful: the DNA matches TRBJ2-1 better. In germline, CDR1 is ENHRY, CDR2 SYGVKD. The CDR3 is made up of 13 amino acids.